The clone carrying this TCR beta chain was seen a few times. V dropped 3 bases and J dropped 3 bases, with 11 bases sitting between them. The germline V gene encodes CDR1 DFQATT and CDR2 SNEGSKA (reference sequence). This CDR3 region has 13 residues. This sample stems from a study of response to subunit inactivated influenza vaccine. TCRdb fed the RT-PCR reads into MiXCR, producing one record per CDR3 protein. The profile shows 650,000 to 800,000 distinct CDR3 sequences, approximately 17% of them singletons. This chain uses TRBV20-1 with TRBJ1-2; D is unclear. This clonotype originated in a man aged 50-59 years who received an inactivated influenza vaccine. The specimen comprised PBMCs from blood, sampled about 5 days after vaccination. This chain's CDR3 is CSASSGTDYGYTF. CDR3 in DNA: TGCAGTGCTAGTAGTGGTACCGACTATGGCTACACCTTC.